This T cell receptor (beta chain) comes out of a study of T cell repertoires in cytomegalovirus infection. From germline, CDR1 is SQVTM and CDR2 ANQGSEA. The CDR3 is made up of 13 amino acids. The V and J ends lost 4 bases and 4 bases respectively, with 13 bases between them. One entry per CDR3 protein, called by TCRdb with MiXCR from the reads. The data show 200,000 to 300,000 distinct CDR3 sequences, around 15% seen once. Material: PBMCs. The genes are TRBV29-1 and TRBJ1-2; D gene uncertain. The origin of this receptor is a human donor in good health (CMV status not recorded). Some clones in this sample may be carry-over from other donors' samples. The CDR3 DNA is TGCAGCGTTGGAGGTACAGCTAGCTATGGCTACACCTTC. As protein: CSVGGTASYGYTF.